Following are 9 T cell receptor beta chains from one sample sequenced in a study of PD-1 blockade in classical Hodgkin lymphoma. Every patient relapsed after autologous stem cell transplantation, and brentuximab vedotin exposure varied. Assay used: immunoSEQ multiplex PCR; TCRdb lists only in-frame clones, some missing. The table has 30,000 to 35,000 clones, approximately 80% seen once. The sample was peripheral blood mononuclear cells (PBMCs), taken at baseline. These receptors all come from a human donor with classical Hodgkin lymphoma.

V and J are TRBV7-9 and TRBJ1-2; tentatively, D is TRBD1 (6 bases). Germline V gene sequence: CDR1 SEHNR, CDR2 FQNEAQ (reference sequence). The CDR3 extends over 15 amino acids. Between the trimmed V and J ends, which lost 5 bases and 1 base, there was a span of 14 bases. The CDR3 DNA is TGTGCCAGCAGCCCCGGGACACCTAATAACTATGGCTACACCTTC. It translates to CASSPGTPNNYGYTF. The variable domain in full, completed from reference TRBV7-9 and TRBJ1-2, reads DTGVSQNPRHKITKRGQNVTFRCDPISEHNRLYWYRQTLGQGPEFLTYFQNEAQLEKSRLLSDRFSAERPKGSFSTLEIQRTEQGDSAMYLCASSPGTPNNYGYTFGSGTRLTVV.

The chain couples TRBV19 to TRBJ2-6, with a possible D match to TRBD1 (6 bases). Per germline, CDR1 LNHDA and CDR2 SQIVND (reference sequence). The V end lost 8 bases, the J end lost 0 bases, and 11 bases lay between the germline ends. The length of the CDR3 is 15 residues. The CDR3 coding sequence is TGTGCCAGTGGGACATACAACTCTGGGGCCAACGTCCTGACTTTC. This gives the protein CASGTYNSGANVLTF.

This sequence joins TRBV28 and TRBJ2-7; 9 nucleotides agree with TRBD2. The CDR3 totals 16 residues. The V segment lost 6 bases and the J segment 2 bases; nucleotides outside the gene matches: 11. The germline gives CDR1 MDHEN, CDR2 SYDVKM. The CDR3 region is CASRGDWLAGTYEQYF. DNA for the CDR3: TGTGCCAGCAGGGGGGACTGGCTAGCGGGGACCTACGAGCAGTACTTC.

This rearrangement joins TRBV19 to TRBJ1-1; no firm D call. The V gene lost 5 bases and the J gene lost 0 bases, with 13 bases spanning the gap. Germline CDR1 LNHDA, CDR2 SQIVND (reference sequence). The length of the CDR3 is 15 residues. The CDR3 DNA reads as TGTGCCAGTAGTCCGGAGCCTCAACTGAACACTGAAGCTTTCTTT. Its translation: CASSPEPQLNTEAFF.

V is TRBV4-3 and J is TRBJ2-3; perhaps D is TRBD1 or TRBD2 (5 bases each). Trimming cost V 0 bases and J 1 base, with 17 bases left between them. Germline V gives CDR1 LGHNA, CDR2 YSLEER. The CDR3 runs to 18 residues. CDR3 amino acids: CASSQESARGLRTDTQYF. Written as DNA, the CDR3 is TGCGCCAGCAGCCAAGAATCGGCACGGGGCCTACGCACAGATACGCAGTATTTT.

V usage is TRBV19 and J usage is TRBJ1-3; 10 bases map to TRBD1. Germline V CDR1 and CDR2: LNHDA, SQIVND (reference sequence). The CDR3 sequence is 17 residues long. The V segment lost 6 bases and the J segment 0 bases; nucleotides outside the gene matches: 8. The CDR3 protein is CASRAGTGVLSGNTIYF. The CDR3 nucleotides read TGTGCCAGTAGAGCCGGGACAGGGGTCCTCTCTGGAAACACCATATATTTT.

The J gene is TRBJ1-1, the V gene TRBV10-3; D uncertain. Trimming left V 2 bases short and J 3 bases short, with 10 bases between. CDR3 size: 14 residues. From germline, CDR1 is ENHRY and CDR2 SYGVKD. Here the CDR3 reads CAISEGYMDTEAFF. CDR3 nucleotides: TGTGCCATCAGTGAGGGGTATATGGACACTGAAGCTTTCTTT.

The table lists this clone with a few counts. The chain joins TRBV19 to TRBJ1-1; D is undetermined. The CDR3 covers 15 residues. The germline gives CDR1 LNHDA, CDR2 SQIVND (reference sequence). The V end lost 4 bases, the J end lost 1 base, and 13 bases lay between the germline ends. This CDR3 reads CASSTIRAGNTEAFF. CDR3 nucleotide sequence: TGTGCCAGTAGTACAATACGGGCAGGGAACACTGAAGCTTTCTTT.

This clone turned up a few times. This chain uses TRBV27 with TRBJ1-6, with no clear D. V lost 1 base, J lost 10 bases, and 8 bases lay in between. The CDR3 has 13 amino acids. Germline CDR1 and CDR2: MNHEY and SMNVEV (reference sequence). The CDR3 sequence is CASSLLGDSPLHF. The CDR3 DNA reads as TGTGCCAGCAGTTTATTGGGTGACTCACCCCTCCACTTT.